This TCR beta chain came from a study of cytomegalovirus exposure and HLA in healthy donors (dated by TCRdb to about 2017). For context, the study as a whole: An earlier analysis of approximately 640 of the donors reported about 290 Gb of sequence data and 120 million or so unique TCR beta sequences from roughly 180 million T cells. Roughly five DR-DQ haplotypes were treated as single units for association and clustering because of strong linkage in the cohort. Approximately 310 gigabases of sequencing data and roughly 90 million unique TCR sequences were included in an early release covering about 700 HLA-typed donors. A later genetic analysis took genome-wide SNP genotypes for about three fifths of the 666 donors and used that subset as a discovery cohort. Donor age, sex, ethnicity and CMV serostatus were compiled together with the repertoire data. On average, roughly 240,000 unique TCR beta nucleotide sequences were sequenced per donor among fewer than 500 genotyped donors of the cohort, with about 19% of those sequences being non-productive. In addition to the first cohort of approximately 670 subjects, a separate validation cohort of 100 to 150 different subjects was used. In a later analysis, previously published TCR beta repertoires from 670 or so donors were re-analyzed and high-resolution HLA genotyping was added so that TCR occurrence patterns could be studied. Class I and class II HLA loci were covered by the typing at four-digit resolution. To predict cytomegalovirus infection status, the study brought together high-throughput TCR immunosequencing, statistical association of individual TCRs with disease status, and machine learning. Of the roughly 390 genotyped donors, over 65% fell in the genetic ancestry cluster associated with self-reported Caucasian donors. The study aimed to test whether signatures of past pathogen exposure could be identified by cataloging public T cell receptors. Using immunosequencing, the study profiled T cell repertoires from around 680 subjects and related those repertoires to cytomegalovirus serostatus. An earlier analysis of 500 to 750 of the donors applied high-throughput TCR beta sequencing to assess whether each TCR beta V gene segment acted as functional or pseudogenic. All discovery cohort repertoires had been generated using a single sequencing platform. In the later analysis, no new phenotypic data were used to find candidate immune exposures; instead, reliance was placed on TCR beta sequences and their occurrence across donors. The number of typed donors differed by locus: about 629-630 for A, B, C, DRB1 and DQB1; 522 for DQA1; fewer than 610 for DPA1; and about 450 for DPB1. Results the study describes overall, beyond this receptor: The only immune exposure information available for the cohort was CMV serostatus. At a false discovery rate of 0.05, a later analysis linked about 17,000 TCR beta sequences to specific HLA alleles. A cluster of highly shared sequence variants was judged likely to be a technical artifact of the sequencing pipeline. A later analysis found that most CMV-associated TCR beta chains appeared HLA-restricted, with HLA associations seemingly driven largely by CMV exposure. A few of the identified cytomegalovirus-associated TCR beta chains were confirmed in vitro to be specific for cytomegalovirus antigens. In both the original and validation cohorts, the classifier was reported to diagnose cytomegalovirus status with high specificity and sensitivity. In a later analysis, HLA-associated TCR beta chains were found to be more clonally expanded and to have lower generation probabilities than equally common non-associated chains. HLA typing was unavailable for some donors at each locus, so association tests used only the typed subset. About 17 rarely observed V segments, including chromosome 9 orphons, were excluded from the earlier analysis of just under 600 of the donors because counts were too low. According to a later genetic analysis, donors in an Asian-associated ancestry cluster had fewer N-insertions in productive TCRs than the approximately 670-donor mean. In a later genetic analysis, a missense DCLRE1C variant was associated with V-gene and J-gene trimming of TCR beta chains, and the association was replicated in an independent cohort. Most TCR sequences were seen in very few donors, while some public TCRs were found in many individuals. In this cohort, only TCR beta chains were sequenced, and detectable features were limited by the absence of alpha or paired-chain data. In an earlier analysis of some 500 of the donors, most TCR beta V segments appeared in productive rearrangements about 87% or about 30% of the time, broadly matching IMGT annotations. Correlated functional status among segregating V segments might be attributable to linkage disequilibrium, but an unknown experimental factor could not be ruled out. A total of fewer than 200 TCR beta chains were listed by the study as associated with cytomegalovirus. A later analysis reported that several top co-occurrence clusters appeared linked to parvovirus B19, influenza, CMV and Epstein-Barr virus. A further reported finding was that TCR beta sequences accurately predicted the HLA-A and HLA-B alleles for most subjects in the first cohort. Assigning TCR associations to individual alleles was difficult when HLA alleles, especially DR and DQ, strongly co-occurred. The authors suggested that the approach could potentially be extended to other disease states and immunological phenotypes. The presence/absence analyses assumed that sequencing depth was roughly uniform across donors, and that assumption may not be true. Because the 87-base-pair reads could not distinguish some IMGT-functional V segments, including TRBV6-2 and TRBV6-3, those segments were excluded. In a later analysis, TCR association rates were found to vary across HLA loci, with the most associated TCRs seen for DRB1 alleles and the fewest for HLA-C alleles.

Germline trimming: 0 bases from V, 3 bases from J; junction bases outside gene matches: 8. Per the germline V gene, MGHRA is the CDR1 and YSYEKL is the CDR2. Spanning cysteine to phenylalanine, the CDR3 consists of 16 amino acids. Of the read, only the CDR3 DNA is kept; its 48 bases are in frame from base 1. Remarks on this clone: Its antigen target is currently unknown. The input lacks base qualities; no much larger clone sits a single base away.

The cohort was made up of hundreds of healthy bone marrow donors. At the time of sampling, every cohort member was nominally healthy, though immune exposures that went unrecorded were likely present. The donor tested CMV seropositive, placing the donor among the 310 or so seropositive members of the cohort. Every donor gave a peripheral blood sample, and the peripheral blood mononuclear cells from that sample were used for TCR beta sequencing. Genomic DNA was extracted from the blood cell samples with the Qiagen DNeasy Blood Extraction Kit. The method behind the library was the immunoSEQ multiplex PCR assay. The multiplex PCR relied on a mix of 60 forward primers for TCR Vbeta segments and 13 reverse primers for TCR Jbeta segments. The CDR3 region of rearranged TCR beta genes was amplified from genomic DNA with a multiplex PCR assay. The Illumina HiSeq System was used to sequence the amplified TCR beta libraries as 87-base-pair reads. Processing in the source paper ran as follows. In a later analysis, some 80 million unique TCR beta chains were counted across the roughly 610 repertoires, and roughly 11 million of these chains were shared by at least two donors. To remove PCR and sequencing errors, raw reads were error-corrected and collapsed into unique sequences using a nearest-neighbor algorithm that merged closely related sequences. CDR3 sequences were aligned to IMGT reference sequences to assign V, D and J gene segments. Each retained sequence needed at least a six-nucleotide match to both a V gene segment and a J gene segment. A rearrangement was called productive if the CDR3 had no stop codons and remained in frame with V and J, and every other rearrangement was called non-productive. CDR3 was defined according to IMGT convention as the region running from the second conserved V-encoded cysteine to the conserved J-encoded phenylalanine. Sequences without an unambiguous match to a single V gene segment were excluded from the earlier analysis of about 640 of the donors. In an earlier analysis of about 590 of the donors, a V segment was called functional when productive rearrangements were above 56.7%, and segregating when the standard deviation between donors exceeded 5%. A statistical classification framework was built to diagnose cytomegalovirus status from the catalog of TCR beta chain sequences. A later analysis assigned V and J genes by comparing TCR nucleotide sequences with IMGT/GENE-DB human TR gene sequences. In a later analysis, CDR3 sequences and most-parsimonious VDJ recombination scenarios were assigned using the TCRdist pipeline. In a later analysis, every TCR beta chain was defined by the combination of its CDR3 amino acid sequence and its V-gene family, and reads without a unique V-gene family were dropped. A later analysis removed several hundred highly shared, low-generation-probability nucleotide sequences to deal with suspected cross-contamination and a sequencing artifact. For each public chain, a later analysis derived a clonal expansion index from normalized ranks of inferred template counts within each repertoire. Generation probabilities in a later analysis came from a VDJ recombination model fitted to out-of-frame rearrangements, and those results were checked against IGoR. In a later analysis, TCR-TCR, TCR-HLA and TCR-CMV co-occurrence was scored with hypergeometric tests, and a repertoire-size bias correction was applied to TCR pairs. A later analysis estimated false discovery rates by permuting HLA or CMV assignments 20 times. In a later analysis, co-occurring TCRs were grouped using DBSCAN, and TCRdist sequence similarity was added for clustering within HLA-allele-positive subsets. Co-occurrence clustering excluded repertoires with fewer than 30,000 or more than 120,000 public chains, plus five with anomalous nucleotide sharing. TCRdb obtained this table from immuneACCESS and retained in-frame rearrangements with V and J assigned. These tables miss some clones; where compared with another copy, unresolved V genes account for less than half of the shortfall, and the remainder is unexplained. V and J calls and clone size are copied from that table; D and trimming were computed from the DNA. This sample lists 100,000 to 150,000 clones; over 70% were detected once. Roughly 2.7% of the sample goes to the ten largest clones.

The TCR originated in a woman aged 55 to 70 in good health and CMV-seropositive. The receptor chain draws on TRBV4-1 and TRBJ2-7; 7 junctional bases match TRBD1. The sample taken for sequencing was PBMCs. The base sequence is TGCGCCAGCAGCCAAGATGGAGAGGGGGCCAACTACGAGCAGTACTTC. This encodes CASSQDGEGANYEQYF.